Here is one T cell receptor beta chain with its context. Its antigen is still unknown. Base qualities were left out, and no much larger clone turns up one base away. The data stem from a study of cytomegalovirus exposure and HLA in healthy donors (TCRdb year 2017). Regarding the study in general: According to a later analysis, one platform produced both the 120 validation repertoires and the approximately 660 repertoires of the first cohort. The aim of the study was to test whether cataloging public T cell receptors could identify signatures of past pathogen exposure. Along with the roughly 670-subject first cohort, a separate validation cohort of over a hundred different subjects was used. High-throughput TCR immunosequencing, statistical association of individual TCRs with disease status, and machine learning were combined to predict cytomegalovirus infection status. The paper as a whole reports these results and caveats: Most TCR sequences were observed very rarely across donors, whereas some public TCRs were present in many individuals. The study listed 150 to 200 TCR beta chains as associated with cytomegalovirus. The authors suggested that the approach could potentially be generalized to other disease states and immunological phenotypes. A later analysis had no HLA typing for the validation cohort, so co-occurrence there was scored across all 110 or so repertoires. In vitro tests confirmed that a few of the cytomegalovirus-associated TCR beta chains recognize cytomegalovirus antigens. Of the cluster scores, approximately 94% were above 0 in a later analysis, which found that TCRs clustered in the first cohort also tended to co-occur in the 120 or so validation repertoires. Cytomegalovirus status was reported to be diagnosed by the classifier with high specificity and sensitivity in both the original and validation cohorts.

Counted from cysteine to phenylalanine, this CDR3 has 13 amino acids. The read is trimmed to its CDR3 DNA, 39 bases read in frame from base 1. V is pruned by 6 bases and J by 8 bases, leaving 7 bases of the junction without a gene match. CDR1 and CDR2 (SGHNT, YYREEE) derive from the germline V gene (reference sequence). Library method: the immunoSEQ multiplex PCR assay. The source study handled its data this way. A statistical classification framework was developed to diagnose cytomegalovirus status using the catalog of TCR beta chain sequences. Not all clones reach the TCRdb copy of this immuneACCESS table, which keeps in-frame sequences only. Checked studies attribute under half of the gap to unresolved V genes and leave the rest unexplained. V, J and clone size reflect that table, while D and trimming were determined from the DNA. Present in this sample are 100,000 to 120,000 clones, approximately 89% of which were seen just once. Clones ranked in the top ten supply under 2% of the sample.

The donors were included in the validation cohort of over a hundred subjects, a group kept apart from the approximately 690-subject first cohort. The source is a woman aged 18 to 35 in good health and CMV-seronegative. The material sequenced was PBMCs. In this chain, TRBV5-4 is recombined with TRBJ1-4, with 7 bases aligning to TRBD1. The sequenced DNA: TGTGCCAGCACCAGACAGGGTGAGGAAAAACTGTTTTTT. It codes for CASTRQGEEKLFF.